The 10 T cell receptor beta chains given below trace back to one sample, sequenced in a study of T cell repertoires in cytomegalovirus infection. TCRdb fed the reads into MiXCR, producing one record per CDR3 protein. This table holds roughly 280,000 distinct CDR3 sequences, roughly 13% found once. The sequenced sample was PBMCs. The receptors originated from a human donor in good health (CMV status not recorded). Some clones in this sample may be carry-over from other donors' samples.

The sample holds many counts of this clonotype. The V call is TRBV7-6, the J call TRBJ1-5; TRBD1 might be the D (5 bases). CDR1 SGHVS and CDR2 FNYEAQ come from the germline V gene. Trimming took 5 bases from V and 6 from J, leaving 11 bases between them. The CDR3 spans 13 residues. The CDR3 here is CASSGRAGQPQHF. In nucleotides, the CDR3 is TGTGCCAGCAGCGGCAGGGCTGGTCAGCCCCAGCATTTT.

J is TRBJ1-3 and V is TRBV7-6, with unresolved D. Germline values: CDR1 SGHVS, CDR2 FNYEAQ. The germline V and J ends were trimmed by 5 bases and 4 bases, with 9 bases remaining between them. This CDR3 region has 13 residues. CDR3 residues: CASSALGGNTIYF. The CDR3 DNA sequence: TGTGCCAGCAGCGCCCTCGGCGGAAACACCATATATTTT.

This clonotype was seen more than once but under ten times. The chain couples TRBV6-2 or TRBV6-3 to TRBJ2-7; the D call may be TRBD1 or TRBD2 (5 bases each). Trimming cost V 5 bases and J 5 bases, with 22 bases left between them. Germline V lookup: CDR1 MNHEY, CDR2 SVGEGT. The CDR3 loop spans 16 amino acids. The CDR3 protein is CASSQHKGRPSHEQYF. The CDR3 bases are TGTGCCAGCAGTCAGCATAAGGGACGGCCGTCCCACGAGCAGTACTTC.

There are many counts of this clonotype. V and J are TRBV25-1 and TRBJ2-3; no firm D call. Deletions cut 10 bases from V and 2 bases from J, with 13 bases between. CDR1 and CDR2 (germline): MGHDK, SYGVNS. The CDR3 is made up of 13 amino acids. CDR3 protein: CATEEGYTDTQYF. For the CDR3, the DNA is TGTGCCACTGAGGAAGGGTACACAGATACGCAGTATTTT.

This clonotype appeared many times. The CDR3 nucleotides are TGTGCCAGCAGTGAAAAGGGGGCTGGAGGTGAAAAACTGTTTTTT. It translates to CASSEKGAGGEKLFF. The gene calls are TRBV2 and TRBJ1-4; TRBD1 aligns across 7 bases. With 2 bases clipped from V and 7 bases from J, the junction kept 7 bases outside the gene matches. The germline V gene has CDR1 SNHLY and CDR2 FYNNEI. CDR3 size: 15 residues.

This clonotype was seen more than once but under ten times. The DNA for the CDR3 is TGCGCCAGCAGCCAAGCCAGCAGGGGGGTCTACGAGCAGTACTTC. The encoded protein is CASSQASRGVYEQYF. The chain joins TRBV4-3 to TRBJ2-7, with D possibly TRBD1 on 7 matching bases. The V and J ends lost 1 base and 3 bases respectively, with 13 bases between them. This CDR3 has 15 amino acids. Germline values: CDR1 LGHNA, CDR2 YSLEER.

This clonotype has only a few counts. V is TRBV20-1 and J is TRBJ2-1; TRBD2 agrees at 14 bases. From germline, CDR1 is DFQATT and CDR2 SNEGSKA (reference sequence). V gave up 5 bases and J gave up 0 bases; unmatched junction bases: 3. The CDR3 has 16 residues. The CDR3 sequence: CSAWTSGRYSYNEQFF. CDR3 DNA sequence: TGCAGTGCTTGGACTAGCGGGAGGTACTCCTACAATGAGCAGTTCTTC.

This clonotype was found a few times. Here the CDR3 reads CASSIPSLNTEAFF. The CDR3, as DNA: TGTGCCAGTAGTATCCCCTCCCTGAACACTGAAGCTTTCTTT. The chain couples TRBV19 to TRBJ1-1; no reliable D call. This CDR3 has 14 residues. The V end was cut by 3 bases, the J end by 0 bases, with 8 bases between. CDR1 is LNHDA, CDR2 SQIVND, per germline (reference sequence).

This clonotype showed up many times. The genes are TRBV7-8 and TRBJ2-1, with a weak D call TRBD1 (6 bases). This CDR3 contains 15 residues. The germline CDR1 and CDR2 sequences are SGHVS and FQNEAQ. Trimming cost V 5 bases and J 7 bases, with 18 bases left between them. In DNA form, the CDR3 reads TGTGCCAGCAGCCGTGGACAGCTTGAAAGGAATGAGCAGTTCTTC. Protein sequence: CASSRGQLERNEQFF.

This clonotype was seen a handful of times. The chain employs TRBV20-1 and TRBJ2-3; 9 bases are a match to TRBD2. The trim removed 3 bases at V and 4 bases at J, leaving 5 bases unmatched. Germline CDR1 is DFQATT and CDR2 is SNEGSKA (reference sequence). CDR3 length: 14 amino acids. The CDR3 spells CSARPGLASDTQYF. Written as DNA, the CDR3 is TGCAGTGCTAGGCCGGGACTAGCCTCAGATACGCAGTATTTT.